This T cell receptor (beta chain) was identified during a study of blood T cell repertoires in COVID-19 (dated by TCRdb to about 2020). The study in broad terms: Samples from collaborators originated in the United States, Italy and Spain and spanned both the acute and convalescent phases of COVID-19. The prospective study material was composed of cDNA or gDNA derived from T cells, B-cell-depleted T cells, or PBMCs. Deeply sampled blood TCRbeta repertoires from subjects exposed to, actively infected with, or recovered from COVID-19 were included in the dataset. The repertoires were released in a freely available public database meant as a resource for research on the immune response to SARS-CoV-2. The samples were drawn from the first 160 participants of the ongoing ImmuneRACE study and from roughly 1,300 subjects provided by 6 global collaborators. A de-identified subject ID, COVID-19 status, age in years and sex were almost always included in the sample metadata. Where available, HLA class I and class II types were obtained from metadata supplied by the sample provider rather than from assay-based typing.

CDR1 and CDR2, per the germline V gene, are MNHNS and SASEGT. V loses 3 bases, J loses 6 bases, and the germline ends lie 14 bases apart. Measured from the cysteine to the phenylalanine, the CDR3 is 14 residues long. Just CDR3 DNA is preserved here, 42 bases in frame from base 1. Samples from volunteer blood donors who had recovered from COVID-19 were contributed by a second Seattle source. Each collaborating institution followed its own protocols to collect whole blood in K2EDTA tubes. For TCRbeta analysis, collaborators shipped samples as frozen whole blood, isolated PBMCs, or DNA extracted from either of those sample types. The immunoSEQ Assay, a bias-controlled multiplex PCR, was used to amplify TCRbeta CDR3 regions from genomic DNA. The authors processed their data as follows. Within the assay, amplification of reference gene primers was used to estimate how many nucleated cells each sample contained. To quantify the absolute abundance of each unique TCRbeta CDR3 rearrangement, sequence reads were collapsed and filtered. For each sample, productive Simpson clonality was calculated as the square root of Simpson's diversity index over productive rearrangements. The table was pulled from immuneACCESS by TCRdb, which kept in-frame rearrangements only. Such tables lose some clones; where checked, under half of the loss comes from unresolved V genes, and the rest has no known cause. V and J calls and clone size are those listed in that table; D and trimming were worked out from the DNA. In all, the sample holds under 250,000 clones, and under 85% of those were seen once. Approximately 1.8% of the sample is taken by the ten largest.

In its sample, this clone was seen many times. The antigen this receptor binds is unknown. Base qualities were left out, and no much larger clone turns up one base away. The investigation overall reported the following: Clinical and demographic metadata were provided uncurated, with the amount varying by source and participant.

This receptor was identified in a man aged 25-40 years who had recovered from COVID-19. The source material was peripheral blood. Recombination linked TRBV6-1 to TRBJ1-2, with no reliable assignment of the D segment. The CDR3 protein sequence reads: CASSESFEHDGYTF. The nucleotide sequence reads TGTGCCAGCAGTGAGTCCTTTGAACACGATGGCTACACCTTC.